One sample yielded the 20 T cell receptor beta chains listed below, sequenced in a study of beta chain features in type 1 diabetes. Study-wide results and caveats: Shortening that was moderate but significant affected the TCRB CDR3s of Type 1 diabetes patients in all four CD4+ subsets.

TCRB transcripts that were expressed got sequenced, as all of the isolated RNA had been reverse transcribed. Libraries were prepared by immunoSEQ multiplex PCR; TCRdb keeps only in-frame clonotypes and omits some of them. Counted here are a few hundred thousand clones, over 8.5% occurring once; the ten biggest clones make up about 0.6%. For these TCRs, the target antigens are not known. Sequencing input: central memory CD4+ T cells from blood. The receptor source for this set is a young man with type 1 diabetes.

V gene TRBV5-1 combines with J gene TRBJ2-3, with 11 bases that match TRBD2. Trimming took 4 bases from V and 2 from J; bases not matched to a gene: 9. Per germline, CDR1 SGHRS and CDR2 YFSETQ. CDR3 length: 17 amino acids. CDR3 nucleotides: TGCGCCAGCAGCGACCCCCTAGCGGGAGGTCTCACAGATACGCAGTATTTT. It yields the protein CASSDPLAGGLTDTQYF.

There are a few counts of this clone. The chain joins TRBV7-9 to TRBJ1-2, with TRBD1 as a possible D gene (5 bases). Germline V gene sequence: CDR1 SEHNR, CDR2 FQNEAQ (reference sequence). This CDR3 is built from 13 residues. Trimming pared 3 bases from V and 8 bases from J, leaving 13 bases between. The CDR3 DNA follows: TGTGCCAGCAGCTTCGACAACTCAGGGGGCTACACCTTC. As protein: CASSFDNSGGYTF.

The chain carries TRBV7-9 and TRBJ2-1; weak D call: TRBD2 (5 bases). Germline assignment: CDR1 SEHNR and CDR2 FQNEAQ (reference sequence). This CDR3 is built from 18 residues. V lost 1 base and J lost 0, with 16 bases in between. This chain's CDR3 is CASSLEGGRASSYNEQFF. DNA of the CDR3: TGTGCCAGCAGCTTAGAGGGTGGGCGGGCTAGCTCCTACAATGAGCAGTTCTTC.

This clone came up many times. The J gene is TRBJ2-4, the V gene TRBV23-1, with 8 positions matching TRBD2. TRBV23-1 is an ORF, and what it does is uncertain. Trimming cost V 0 bases and J 3 bases; bases outside gene matches: 7. The CDR3 runs 17 residues. CDR3 amino acids: CASSQSLQREFKNIQYF. The DNA for the CDR3 is TGCGCCAGCAGTCAATCGCTCCAGCGGGAGTTCAAAAACATTCAGTACTTC.

To note about this clone: The same CDR3 is also encoded by other DNA sequences in this sample. The chain combines TRBV9 with TRBJ2-7; 9 nucleotides align to TRBD2. The J segment lost 3 bases and the V segment lost 7 bases, leaving 14 bases of the junction unmatched. The CDR3 spans 16 residues. Germline CDR1 and CDR2: SGDLS and YYNGEE. CDR3 residues: CASPRASGTLNYEQYF. For the CDR3, the DNA is TGTGCCAGCCCCAGGGCTAGCGGGACCCTAAACTACGAGCAGTACTTC.

The V and J genes are TRBV18 and TRBJ2-3; D remains unclear. Germline CDR1 KGHSH, CDR2 LQKENI. Trimming shortened V by 4 bases and J by 0 bases, and 11 bases separated the two germline ends. The CDR3 is 15 residues long. The CDR3 here is CASSRPTTSTDTQYF. The CDR3 bases are TGTGCCAGCTCACGACCGACGACTAGCACAGATACGCAGTATTTT.

The chain links TRBV2 to TRBJ2-7; 11 bases agree with TRBD2. The germline gives CDR1 SNHLY, CDR2 FYNNEI. The CDR3 runs 15 residues. The V and J ends lost 4 bases and 0 bases, in that order; junction bases with no gene match: 2. CDR3 amino acids: CASSVAGGDSYEQYF. The DNA of the CDR3 is TGTGCCAGCAGTGTAGCGGGAGGGGACTCCTACGAGCAGTACTTC. Using reference TRBV2 and TRBJ2-7 for the parts outside the CDR3, the full variable domain is EPEVTQTPSHQVTQMGQEVILRCVPISNHLYFYWYRQILGQKVEFLVSFYNNEISEKSEIFDDQFSVERPDGSNFTLKIRSTKLEDSAMYFCASSVAGGDSYEQYFGPGTRLTVT.

In this sample, this clone turned up many times. This CDR3 is also generated by other DNA sequences in the sample. V and J are TRBV14 and TRBJ1-1; 8 bases align to TRBD1. The trim removed 3 bases at V and 3 bases at J, leaving 0 bases unmatched. The germline V gene has CDR1 SGHDN and CDR2 FVKESK. This CDR3 has 13 amino acids. This chain's CDR3 is CASSQDRDTEAFF. For the CDR3, the DNA is TGTGCCAGCAGCCAGGACAGGGACACTGAAGCTTTCTTT.

The V and J genes are TRBV11-2 and TRBJ1-1; D is unclear. Trimming removed 5 bases at V and 3 bases at J, with 13 bases between. The CDR3 is 14 amino acids. Germline V CDR1 and CDR2: SGHAT, FQNNGV. In DNA, the CDR3 is TGTGCCAGCAGCCTCCGCTGGGGAGACACTGAAGCTTTCTTT. As protein: CASSLRWGDTEAFF.

The chain carries TRBV28 and TRBJ2-1, with 9 bases matching TRBD2. The CDR3 sequence is 15 residues long. CDR1 and CDR2 (germline): MDHEN, SYDVKM. V was clipped by 4 bases and J by 2 bases; unmatched bases: 3. CDR3 loop: CASSSTSGTYNEQFF. DNA for the CDR3: TGTGCCAGCAGTTCGACTAGCGGCACCTACAATGAGCAGTTCTTC.

V usage is TRBV29-1 and J usage is TRBJ2-7; either TRBD1 or TRBD2 may supply D (5 bases each). The germline gives CDR1 SQVTM, CDR2 ANQGSEA. V lost 6 bases and J lost 5, with 14 bases in between. The length of the CDR3 is 12 residues. The CDR3 region is CSVGVLRNEQYF. In nucleotides, the CDR3 is TGCAGCGTGGGGGTCCTGAGGAACGAGCAGTACTTC.

In regard to this clone: This specimen includes other DNA sequences encoding the same CDR3. This rearrangement joins TRBV9 to TRBJ2-7, with D perhaps given as TRBD1 or TRBD2 (5 bases each). The CDR3 spans 16 residues. CDR1 SGDLS and CDR2 YYNGEE come from the germline V gene. The V gene lost 3 bases and the J gene lost 4 bases, with 20 bases spanning the gap. CDR3 amino acids: CASSGGSEWDEYEQYF. As DNA, the CDR3 is TGTGCCAGCAGCGGCGGGTCGGAGTGGGACGAGTACGAGCAGTACTTC.

The CDR3 loop is CASSLELNQPQHF. The DNA for the CDR3 is TGTGCCAGCAGTCTAGAACTAAATCAGCCCCAGCATTTT. This rearrangement joins TRBV11-2 to TRBJ1-5; D remains unclear. V gave up 6 bases and J gave up 4 bases, with 10 bases separating them. This CDR3 spans 13 amino acids. CDR1 and CDR2 (germline): SGHAT, FQNNGV. Supplemented by reference TRBV11-2 and TRBJ1-5, the full variable domain reads EAGVAQSPRYKIIEKRQSVAFWCNPISGHATLYWYQQILGQGPKLLIQFQNNGVVDDSQLPKDRFSAERLKGVDSTLKIQPAKLEDSAVYLCASSLELNQPQHFGDGTRLSIL.

The genes are TRBV28 and TRBJ1-1; unclear D gene. CDR1 MDHEN and CDR2 SYDVKM come from the germline V gene. Trimming stripped 7 bases from V and 4 bases from J, with 13 bases between. The CDR3 is 13 residues long. In nucleotides, the CDR3 is TGTGCCAGCAAGGAGAGATCGAGCACTGAAGCTTTCTTT. Residues: CASKERSSTEAFF.

This clone was counted only a few times. The chain links TRBV7-3 to TRBJ2-7, with 9 bases aligning to TRBD1. The ends lost 2 bases at V and 2 bases at J; junction bases unmatched: 4. The germline CDR1 and CDR2 sequences are SGHTA and FQGTGA. The CDR3 runs 15 residues. CDR3 sequence (DNA): TGTGCCAGCAGCTTAGAGGGACAGGGAGCCTACGAGCAGTACTTC. It yields the protein CASSLEGQGAYEQYF.

The chain combines TRBV7-8 with TRBJ1-1, with D tentatively TRBD1 (5 bases). There are 11 residues in the CDR3. Trimming pared 3 bases from V and 7 bases from J, leaving 6 bases between. Germline values: CDR1 SGHVS, CDR2 FQNEAQ. CDR3 region: CASSFDSEAFF. As DNA, the CDR3 is TGTGCCAGCAGCTTCGACAGTGAAGCTTTCTTT.

V usage is TRBV30 and J usage is TRBJ1-5; D uncertain. The V end was cut by 5 bases, the J end by 7 bases, with 24 bases between. CDR3 length: 16 amino acids. CDR1 and CDR2 (germline): GTSNPN, SVGIG (reference sequence). CDR3 in amino acids: CAWGPRAGIQTQPQHF. CDR3 nucleotides: TGTGCCTGGGGCCCTAGGGCGGGGATCCAGACCCAGCCCCAGCATTTT. The whole variable domain, filled in from reference TRBV30 and TRBJ1-5, reads SQTIHQWPATLVQPVGSPLSLECTVEGTSNPNLYWYRQAAGRGLQLLFYSVGIGQISSEVPQNLSASRPQDRQFILSSKKLLLSDSGFYLCAWGPRAGIQTQPQHFGDGTRLSIL.

This clone was found a few times. This sequence joins TRBV18 and TRBJ2-1; D remains ambiguous. This CDR3 has 13 amino acids. Trimming removed 1 base from V and 8 bases from J, with 9 bases in between. Germline CDR1 reads KGHSH; CDR2 reads LQKENI. Written as DNA, the CDR3 is TGTGCCAGCTCACCACGATCAAGGGATGAGCAGTTCTTC. This gives the protein CASSPRSRDEQFF. The full variable domain, with the rest looked up from reference TRBV18 and TRBJ2-1, is NAGVMQNPRHLVRRRGQEARLRCSPMKGHSHVYWYRQLPEEGLKFMVYLQKENIIDESGMPKERFSAEFPKEGPSILRIQQVVRGDSAAYFCASSPRSRDEQFFGPGTRLTVL.

This clone turned up a few times. Different DNA sequences within this sample yield the same CDR3. This chain joins TRBV7-3 and TRBJ2-7; D unclear. Looked up from germline, CDR1 is SGHTA and CDR2 is FQGTGA. CDR3 length: 13 amino acids. The germline V and J ends were trimmed by 2 bases and 0 bases, with 5 bases remaining between them. The CDR3 protein is CASSLGFSYEQYF. DNA for the CDR3: TGTGCCAGCAGCTTAGGGTTCTCCTACGAGCAGTACTTC.

This chain uses TRBV28 with TRBJ2-7, with D possibly called TRBD1 or TRBD2 (6 bases each). The CDR3 is made up of 15 amino acids. The V gene lost 7 bases and the J gene lost 2 bases, with 18 bases spanning the gap. From germline, CDR1 is MDHEN and CDR2 SYDVKM. CDR3 sequence (DNA): TGTGCCAGCATCCAAGGGGGGTACGGTCCCTACGAGCAGTACTTC. Translating gives CASIQGGYGPYEQYF. The variable domain in full, with the rest retrieved from reference TRBV28 and TRBJ2-7, is DVKVTQSSRYLVKRTGEKVFLECVQDMDHENMFWYRQDPGLGLRLIYFSYDVKMKEKGDIPEGYSVSREKKERFSLILESASTNQTSMYLCASIQGGYGPYEQYFGPGTRLTVT.